Below, 26 T cell receptor beta chains from the same sample are listed, as sequenced in a study of CD8+CD57+ T cells in acquired aplastic anemia. The template for TCR beta VDJ and CDR3 sequence profiling was genomic DNA. Each CDR3 protein gets one entry after TCRdb re-called the reads with MiXCR. The profile shows about 190,000 distinct CDR3 sequences, around 50% of them singletons. The material sequenced was sorted CD4+, CD8+, or CD8+CD57+ T cells (not recorded which) from PBMCs. All receptors derive from a human donor in good health, serving as a control.

The chain carries TRBV25-1 and TRBJ2-5; D not certain. The CDR3 has 14 amino acids. Deletions cut 3 bases from V and 1 base from J, with 9 bases between. Germline V gene sequence: CDR1 MGHDK, CDR2 SYGVNS. The CDR3 is CASSDTVSQETQYF. The DNA for the CDR3 is TGTGCCAGCAGTGACACAGTATCCCAAGAGACCCAGTACTTC.

V is TRBV2 and J is TRBJ2-3; the D gene is possibly TRBD2 (6 bases). This CDR3 contains 14 residues. The germline CDR1 and CDR2 sequences are SNHLY and FYNNEI. V lost 4 bases and J 2 bases, leaving 10 bases between the germline ends. The CDR3 bases are TGTGCCAGCAGTGCCGGGACTTACACAGATACGCAGTATTTT. Its translation: CASSAGTYTDTQYF.

CDR3 loop: CASSLTSGGNEQFF. CDR3 nucleotides: TGTGCCAGCAGCTTAACTAGCGGGGGGAATGAGCAGTTCTTC. The chain links TRBV7-2 to TRBJ2-1, with 12 bases lining up with TRBD2. Looked up from germline, CDR1 is SGHTA and CDR2 is FQGNSA. The CDR3 sequence is 14 residues long. V was clipped by 2 bases and J by 7 bases; unmatched bases: 0. Full variable domain (outside the CDR3, taken from reference TRBV7-2 and TRBJ2-1): GAGVSQSPSNKVTEKGKDVELRCDPISGHTALYWYRQSLGQGLEFLIYFQGNSAPDKSGLPSDRFSAERTGGSVSTLTIQRTQQEDSAVYLCASSLTSGGNEQFFGPGTRLTVL.

The chain is built from TRBV7-6 and TRBJ2-3; the D gene is possibly TRBD1 (5 bases). The CDR3 has 13 amino acids. Germline loops: CDR1 SGHVS, CDR2 FNYEAQ. V was cut by 1 base and J by 10 bases, with 12 bases left in between. The CDR3, as DNA: TGTGCCAGCAGCTTAGGCAGGGCGTGGGCGCAGTATTTT. It codes for CASSLGRAWAQYF.

In its sample, this clonotype was seen many times. This chain uses TRBV20-1 with TRBJ1-6; 10 bases line up with TRBD1. The length of the CDR3 is 16 residues. J lost 10 bases, V lost 1 base, and 10 bases had no gene match. Germline V gives CDR1 DFQATT, CDR2 SNEGSKA (reference sequence). The CDR3 loop is CSARAPGQGIGSPLHF. The CDR3 bases are TGCAGTGCTAGAGCACCGGGACAGGGGATTGGGTCACCCCTCCACTTT.

This sequence joins TRBV2 and TRBJ2-7; D not certain. The CDR3 is 12 residues long. Looked up from germline, CDR1 is SNHLY and CDR2 is FYNNEI. V lost 5 bases, J lost 3 bases, and 8 bases lay in between. The CDR3 bases are TGTGCCAGCAGTCGGAAAAGCTACGAGCAGTACTTC. Protein product: CASSRKSYEQYF.

In this sample, this clonotype turned up many times. This chain connects TRBV3-1 to TRBJ2-7; D is perhaps TRBD1 (5 bases). The CDR3 extends over 14 amino acids. With 1 base removed from V and 0 bases from J, the gap between germline ends came to 7 bases. CDR1 is LGHDT, CDR2 YNNKEL, per germline (reference sequence). The CDR3 protein is CASSQAQGSYEQYF. CDR3 sequence (DNA): TGTGCCAGCAGCCAAGCCCAGGGCTCCTACGAGCAGTACTTC.

The V and J genes are TRBV10-2 and TRBJ2-1, with 9 positions matching TRBD1. The V gene's germline CDR1 is WSHSY and CDR2 SAAADI. The CDR3 runs to 15 residues. V dropped 7 bases and J dropped 3; count of bases not matched to a gene: 7. CDR3 protein: CASNAGTGHYNEQFF. The CDR3 nucleotides read TGCGCCAGCAACGCCGGGACAGGGCACTACAATGAGCAGTTCTTC.

Note on this clonotype: A read error is possible here, since a much larger clone lies one base away. The V and J genes are TRBV7-9 and TRBJ2-7, with TRBD1 matching 8 bases. Germline loops: CDR1 SEHNR, CDR2 FQNEAQ (reference sequence). The CDR3 runs to 14 residues. Unmatched junction bases numbered 8, after V lost 3 bases and J lost 7 bases. CDR3 in DNA: TGTGCCAGCAGCTTGGGACAGGCCTACAATGAGCAGTACTTC. Protein: CASSLGQAYNEQYF.

Regarding this clonotype: A much larger clonotype is one base distant, so this may be a read error. CDR3 protein: CASSQEIYNEQYF. The CDR3, as DNA: TGTGCCAGCTCCCAGGAGATCTACAATGAGCAGTACTTC. The chain employs TRBV6-6 and TRBJ2-7; D gene uncertain. This CDR3 contains 13 residues. The germline V gene has CDR1 MNHNY and CDR2 SVGAGI (reference sequence). V was pared by 8 bases and J by 7 bases, with 18 bases between.

This clonotype was recorded at least ten times. The rearrangement uses TRBV12-3 or TRBV12-4 and TRBJ1-4; D not resolved. The V and J ends lost 5 bases and 4 bases respectively, with 5 bases between them. The CDR3 consists of 12 residues. CDR3 sequence (DNA): TGTGCCAGCAGTCGCCTTAATGAAAAACTGTTTTTT. It is translated as CASSRLNEKLFF.

This sequence joins TRBV7-2 and TRBJ2-5, with no clear D. Trimming cost V 0 bases and J 3 bases, with 8 bases left between them. Germline V CDR1 and CDR2: SGHTA, FQGNSA. The CDR3 extends over 14 amino acids. CDR3 protein: CASSLASGEETQYF. The CDR3, as DNA: TGTGCCAGCAGCTTAGCGAGTGGAGAAGAGACCCAGTACTTC. Combining the CDR3 with reference TRBV7-2 and TRBJ2-5 gives the whole variable domain GAGVSQSPSNKVTEKGKDVELRCDPISGHTALYWYRQSLGQGLEFLIYFQGNSAPDKSGLPSDRFSAERTGGSVSTLTIQRTQQEDSAVYLCASSLASGEETQYFGPGTRLLVL.

In this sample, this clonotype turned up once. The chain carries TRBV10-2 and TRBJ1-3; TRBD1 agrees at 9 bases. The germline V gene has CDR1 WSHSY and CDR2 SAAADI. There are 15 residues in the CDR3. V lost 7 bases to trimming and J lost 4 bases; unmatched junction nucleotides: 8. The CDR3 loop is CASNAGTGQGNTIYF. The CDR3 nucleotides are TGCGCCAGCAACGCCGGGACAGGGCAAGGAAACACCATATATTTT.

The V gene is TRBV25-1, the J gene TRBJ2-7, with D possibly being TRBD2 (6 bases). Per the germline V gene, CDR1 is MGHDK and CDR2 is SYGVNS. Trimming left V 6 bases short and J 4 bases short, with 13 bases between. The CDR3 is made up of 13 amino acids. CDR3: CASRGGDSYEQYF. CDR3 nucleotide sequence: TGTGCCAGCAGGGGAGGAGACAGTTACGAGCAGTACTTC.

Only a few counts were recorded for this clonotype. A much larger clone differs by one base, so this may be a read error. The J gene is TRBJ1-2, the V gene TRBV4-3, with 8 bases fitting TRBD1. The CDR3 runs 16 residues. V gave up 3 bases and J gave up 7 bases; unmatched junction bases: 13. Germline V gene sequence: CDR1 LGHNA, CDR2 YSLEER. CDR3 region: CASSQDPIAGGCGYTF. The CDR3 nucleotides read TGCGCCAGCAGCCAGGACCCGATAGCAGGGGGCTGTGGCTACACCTTC.

This clonotype was observed at least ten times. The V and J genes are TRBV29-1 and TRBJ2-1; no definite D call. V was cut by 1 base and J by 3 bases, with 13 bases left in between. Germline V lookup: CDR1 SQVTM, CDR2 ANQGSEA. The CDR3 is made up of 15 amino acids. This CDR3 reads CSVEGGKDGYNEQFF. CDR3 nucleotides: TGCAGCGTTGAAGGTGGGAAGGACGGCTACAATGAGCAGTTCTTC.

This clonotype was seen once. The chain couples TRBV7-9 to TRBJ2-7; 8 bases fit TRBD2. V gave up 1 base and J gave up 9 bases; unmatched junction bases: 8. The CDR3 is 14 amino acids. CDR1 SEHNR and CDR2 FQNEAQ come from the germline V gene (reference sequence). CDR3 sequence (DNA): TGTGCCAGCAGCTTAGGAGCGGGGGCCGAGTCGCAGTACTTC. This encodes CASSLGAGAESQYF.

In DNA form, the CDR3 reads TGTGCAATTGGGGGGGGTTCCGGCGGCCAAGAGACCCAGTACTTC. Protein: CAIGGGSGGQETQYF. The chain links TRBV10-3 to TRBJ2-5, with 7 bases identical to TRBD2. CDR1 and CDR2 (germline): ENHRY, SYGVKD. This CDR3 comprises 15 residues.

Concerning this clonotype: Here the CDR3 omits its conserved ending phenylalanine or tryptophan, so a read error is the likely source. The chain links TRBV7-6 to TRBJ1-5; 7 bases match TRBD1. This CDR3 has 18 amino acids. CDR1 and CDR2 from the germline V gene are SGHVS and FNYEAQ. The CDR3 region has the DNA TGTGCCGGCAGCTTAGCGCCCGGGACAGCGGGGACCAATCAGCCCCAGCATCTT. Protein sequence: CAGSLAPGTAGTNQPQHL.

The chain is built from TRBV20-1 and TRBJ1-1; D uncertain. Germline V gives CDR1 DFQATT, CDR2 SNEGSKA (reference sequence). The CDR3 extends over 11 amino acids. Trimming removed 5 bases at V and 5 bases at J, with 9 bases between. The CDR3 loop reads CSARGLTEAFF. The DNA for the CDR3 is TGCAGTGCTCGAGGGTTGACTGAAGCTTTCTTT.

There are many counts of this clonotype. This chain links TRBV28 with TRBJ2-3; 8 bases line up with TRBD1. CDR1 and CDR2 (germline): MDHEN, SYDVKM. Trimming cost V 4 bases and J 3 bases; bases outside gene matches: 3. The CDR3 runs to 14 residues. The CDR3 here is CASSSGQETDTQYF. As DNA, the CDR3 is TGTGCCAGCAGTTCGGGACAGGAGACAGATACGCAGTATTTT. The entire variable domain, with the rest obtained from reference TRBV28 and TRBJ2-3, is as follows: DVKVTQSSRYLVKRTGEKVFLECVQDMDHENMFWYRQDPGLGLRLIYFSYDVKMKEKGDIPEGYSVSREKKERFSLILESASTNQTSMYLCASSSGQETDTQYFGPGTRLTVL.

V usage is TRBV4-2 and J usage is TRBJ2-5; TRBD1 agrees at 8 bases. J lost 5 bases, V lost 3 bases, and 5 bases had no gene match. The germline V gene encodes CDR1 LGHNA and CDR2 YNFKEQ. There are 14 residues in the CDR3. For the CDR3, the DNA is TGTGCCAGCAGCCAGGGGACAGGAAGGGAGACCCAGTACTTC. Protein sequence: CASSQGTGRETQYF.

The chain is built from TRBV11-3 and TRBJ2-5, with 11 bases matching TRBD2. This CDR3 is built from 13 residues. CDR1 is SGHNT, CDR2 YENEEA, per germline. V trimming: 6 bases; J trimming: 5 bases; junction bases outside the gene matches: 2. The CDR3 coding sequence is TGTGCCAGCAGTACTAGCGGGGGTGAGACCCAGTACTTC. It codes for CASSTSGGETQYF.

V is TRBV15 and J is TRBJ2-5; 8 bases line up with TRBD1. Germline lookup yields CDR1 LNHNV and CDR2 YYDKDF (reference sequence). This CDR3 has 17 residues. With V trimmed by 0 bases and J by 5 bases, 11 bases remained unmatched. CDR3 sequence reads: CATSRDRGTGQGETQYF. Here the CDR3 DNA reads TGTGCCACCAGCAGAGATAGGGGGACAGGCCAAGGGGAGACCCAGTACTTC.

This clonotype was recorded at least ten times. This CDR3 reads CASSPRGRDYEQYF. CDR3 coding DNA: TGTGCCAGCAGCCCCCGTGGCAGGGACTACGAGCAGTACTTC. The J gene is TRBJ2-7, the V gene TRBV7-8; possibly TRBD1 for D (5 bases). The CDR3 length is 14 residues. Germline CDR1 is SGHVS and CDR2 is FQNEAQ. Trimming removed 5 bases at V and 3 bases at J, with 14 bases between.

The chain links TRBV28 to TRBJ2-1; 12 bases fit TRBD2. Looked up from germline, CDR1 is MDHEN and CDR2 is SYDVKM. V shed 6 bases and J 9 bases; nucleotides not matched to a gene: 12. This CDR3 spans 16 amino acids. CDR3 nucleotide sequence: TGTGCCAGCAGCATAGAGCCTAGCGGGAGGGCCGGTGAGCAGTTCTTC. This translates into CASSIEPSGRAGEQFF.